These T cell receptor beta chains were read from a single sample in a study of OX40 agonist ivuxolimab in advanced cancers. Generated by immunoSEQ multiplex PCR, the TCRdb table keeps only in-frame clones and is missing some. Of some 80,000 clones detected, around 87% appear once; the ten largest clones hold approximately 0.5%. Here the sequenced sample was CD4+ or CD8+ T cells sorted from blood, taken in a trial of the OX40 agonist ivuxolimab. Receptors were obtained from an adult with an advanced solid tumor such as melanoma, head and neck, liver or kidney cancer. Each CDR3 is given with its conserved first and last residue. Fields, in order: J gene, V gene, clone size, D gene, CDR3 DNA, CDR3 protein. D genes are given only for firm matches. Expanded clones get a size class; other rows say once, few or many, or leave the size out.

J gene: TRBJ1-5
V gene: TRBV6-5
clone size: .
D gene: .
CDR3 DNA: TGTGCCAGCAGTTCACGTACGACTTATAGCAATCAGCCCCAGCATTTT
CDR3 protein: CASSSRTTYSNQPQHF

J gene: TRBJ2-7
V gene: TRBV7-2
clone size: .
D gene: TRBD1
CDR3 DNA: TGTGCCAGCAGCTCGACCCTCGGACAGGGCCTCTACGAGCAGTACTTC
CDR3 protein: CASSSTLGQGLYEQYF

J gene: TRBJ2-7
V gene: TRBV14
clone size: few
D gene: .
CDR3 DNA: TGTGCCAGCAGCTCCACTGGGGGGCTCTACGAGCAGTACTTC
CDR3 protein: CASSSTGGLYEQYF

J gene: TRBJ2-7
V gene: TRBV19
clone size: .
D gene: .
CDR3 DNA: TGTGCCAGTAGTCCTCTGGGGTCCGCGGACTACGAGCAGTACTTC
CDR3 protein: CASSPLGSADYEQYF

J gene: TRBJ2-1
V gene: TRBV11-2
clone size: .
D gene: .
CDR3 DNA: TGTGCCAGCAGCCTCACTAGGGGCTATGAGCAGTTCTTC
CDR3 protein: CASSLTRGYEQFF

J gene: TRBJ1-5
V gene: TRBV5-1
clone size: few
D gene: TRBD1
CDR3 DNA: TGCGCCAGCAGCTTGGGGGACAGGGGATCGGGTCAGCCCCAGCATTTT
CDR3 protein: CASSLGDRGSGQPQHF

J gene: TRBJ2-5
V gene: TRBV2
clone size: .
D gene: TRBD2
CDR3 DNA: TGTGCCAGCAGCGAACTAGCGGAGACCCAGTACTTC
CDR3 protein: CASSELAETQYF

J gene: TRBJ1-6
V gene: TRBV6-5
clone size: .
D gene: TRBD1
CDR3 DNA: TGTGCCAGCAGTTACTCGGACAGGGGGCTCTATTCACCCCTCCACTTT
CDR3 protein: CASSYSDRGLYSPLHF

J gene: TRBJ2-1
V gene: TRBV11-2
clone size: .
D gene: TRBD1
CDR3 DNA: TGTGCCAGCAGCTTCGGGACAGGGGGGATGTATGAGCAGTTCTTC
CDR3 protein: CASSFGTGGMYEQFF

J gene: TRBJ2-5
V gene: TRBV6-5
clone size: .
D gene: .
CDR3 DNA: TGTGCCAGACTAGCCCGCCGCGAGACCCAGTACTTC
CDR3 protein: CARLARRETQYF

J gene: TRBJ1-1
V gene: TRBV27
clone size: .
D gene: TRBD1
CDR3 DNA: TGTGCCAGCAGTTCGGGACAGCATTCCACTGAAGCTTTCTTT
CDR3 protein: CASSSGQHSTEAFF

J gene: TRBJ2-1
V gene: TRBV7-3
clone size: .
D gene: .
CDR3 DNA: TGTGCCAGCAGCTTGGGGGCGCTAACCTACAATGAGCAGTTCTTC
CDR3 protein: CASSLGALTYNEQFF

J gene: TRBJ1-2
V gene: TRBV5-1
clone size: .
D gene: TRBD1
CDR3 DNA: TGCGCCAGCAGCTTGGCCGGACAGGTTTATGGCTACACCTTC
CDR3 protein: CASSLAGQVYGYTF

J gene: TRBJ2-3
V gene: TRBV2
clone size: .
D gene: .
CDR3 DNA: TGTGCCAGCAGGAGGTCCCAGAGTGCAGATACGCAGTATTTT
CDR3 protein: CASRRSQSADTQYF

J gene: TRBJ2-7
V gene: TRBV11-3
clone size: .
D gene: TRBD1
CDR3 DNA: TGTGCCAGCAGCTGGGGGACAGGAGTCTCCTACGAGCAGTACTTC
CDR3 protein: CASSWGTGVSYEQYF

J gene: TRBJ2-7
V gene: TRBV6-6
clone size: .
D gene: .
CDR3 DNA: TGTGCCAGCAGCCAGGGTAGCTCCTACGAGCAGTACTTC
CDR3 protein: CASSQGSSYEQYF

J gene: TRBJ2-7
V gene: TRBV11-2
clone size: few
D gene: .
CDR3 DNA: TGTGCCAGCAGTGGAAGTCTGGGACCCGCCTACGAGCAGTACTTC
CDR3 protein: CASSGSLGPAYEQYF

J gene: TRBJ2-1
V gene: TRBV2
clone size: .
D gene: TRBD2
CDR3 DNA: TGTGCCAGCAGTGTAAGCGGGAGCTCCTACAATGAGCAGTTCTTC
CDR3 protein: CASSVSGSSYNEQFF

J gene: TRBJ2-1
V gene: TRBV7-2
clone size: once
D gene: .
CDR3 DNA: TGTGCCAGCAGCGCGGACCACAATGAGCAGTTCTTC
CDR3 protein: CASSADHNEQFF

J gene: TRBJ1-2
V gene: TRBV5-1
clone size: .
D gene: .
CDR3 DNA: TGCGCCAGTAAAGCTAACAGAAACTACACCTTC
CDR3 protein: CASKANRNYTF

J gene: TRBJ2-2
V gene: TRBV7-7
clone size: few
D gene: .
CDR3 DNA: TGTGCCAGCAGCTTAACAGGGAGCACCGGGGAGCTGTTTTTT
CDR3 protein: CASSLTGSTGELFF

J gene: TRBJ1-2
V gene: TRBV29-1
clone size: few
D gene: .
CDR3 DNA: TGCAGCGTCTACAGCTATGGCTACACCTTC
CDR3 protein: CSVYSYGYTF

J gene: TRBJ2-3
V gene: TRBV27
clone size: .
D gene: TRBD2
CDR3 DNA: TGTGCCAGCAGTAACCAACCGGGACTAGCGGGAGCTGGAGATACGCAGTATTTT
CDR3 protein: CASSNQPGLAGAGDTQYF

J gene: TRBJ2-1
V gene: TRBV19
clone size: .
D gene: TRBD2
CDR3 DNA: TGTGCCAGTAGTATTTATAAGACTAGCGCAAGCTCCTACAATGAGCAGTTCTTC
CDR3 protein: CASSIYKTSASSYNEQFF

J gene: TRBJ2-3
V gene: TRBV30
clone size: .
D gene: TRBD1
CDR3 DNA: TGTGCCTGGAGGGATAACAGGGGACCCCCTAGCACAGATACGCAGTATTTT
CDR3 protein: CAWRDNRGPPSTDTQYF

J gene: TRBJ1-1
V gene: TRBV29-1
clone size: once
D gene: .
CDR3 DNA: TGCAGCGTTGATCTCGCTTTCTTT
CDR3 protein: CSVDLAFF

J gene: TRBJ1-1
V gene: TRBV19
clone size: .
D gene: .
CDR3 DNA: TGTGCCAGTAGTATAGGGCCGGGACGGGTGAACACTGAAGCTTTCTTT
CDR3 protein: CASSIGPGRVNTEAFF